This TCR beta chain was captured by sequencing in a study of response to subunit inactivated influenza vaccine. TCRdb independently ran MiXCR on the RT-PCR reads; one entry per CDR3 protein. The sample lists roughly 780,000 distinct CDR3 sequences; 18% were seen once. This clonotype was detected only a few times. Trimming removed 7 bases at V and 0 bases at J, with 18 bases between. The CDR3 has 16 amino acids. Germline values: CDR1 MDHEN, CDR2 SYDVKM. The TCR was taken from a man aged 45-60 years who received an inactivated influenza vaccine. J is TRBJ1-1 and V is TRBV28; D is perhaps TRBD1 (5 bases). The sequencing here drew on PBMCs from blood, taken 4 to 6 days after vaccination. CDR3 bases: TGTGCCAGCACCGAGTGGCAGGGTGCCATGAACACTGAAGCTTTCTTT. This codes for CASTEWQGAMNTEAFF.